This TCR beta chain was recovered during a study of cytomegalovirus exposure and HLA in healthy donors. Study-wide results and caveats: In the roughly 120 validation repertoires, a later analysis found that first-cohort TCR clusters tended to co-occur.

In the case of this clone: Its matching antigen is unknown.

Profiled with immunoSEQ multiplex PCR; TCRdb holds only in-frame clones, not every one. The sample records about 190,000 clones, about 83% being singletons. Trimming removed 2 bases from V and 0 bases from J, with 11 bases in between. The CDR3 is 15 residues long. Germline loops: CDR1 KGHSH, CDR2 LQKENI. Sequencing was done on a sample of PBMCs. This clonotype originated in a woman under 30 in good health and CMV-seronegative. V usage is TRBV18 and J usage is TRBJ2-7; no firm D call. The chain's CDR3 is CASSPKPESSYEQYF. CDR3 nucleotide sequence: TGTGCCAGCTCACCAAAGCCGGAGAGCTCCTACGAGCAGTACTTC.